These 30 T cell receptor beta chains share one sample of origin, sequenced in a study of blood T cell repertoires in COVID-19. TCRdb's table, derived via immunoSEQ multiplex PCR, lists solely in-frame clones and lacks some. Of fewer than 200,000 clones detected, around 85% appear once; the ten largest clones hold roughly 1.1%. Sample: peripheral blood. These receptors were taken from a man aged 60 to 69 who had recovered from COVID-19.

The chain carries TRBV9 and TRBJ1-1, with a tentative D call TRBD1 (5 bases). CDR1 and CDR2 from the germline V gene are SGDLS and YYNGEE. The CDR3 contains 14 residues. V dropped 4 bases and J dropped 5 bases, with 15 bases sitting between them. CDR3 sequence reads: CASSPGQGKTEAFF. For the CDR3, the DNA is TGTGCCAGCAGCCCCGGACAAGGGAAGACTGAAGCTTTCTTT. Supplemented by reference TRBV9 and TRBJ1-1, the full variable domain reads DSGVTQTPKHLITATGQRVTLRCSPRSGDLSVYWYQQSLDQGLQFLIQYYNGEERAKGNILERFSAQQFPDLHSELNLSSLELGDSALYFCASSPGQGKTEAFFGQGTRLTVV.

The chain joins TRBV7-9 to TRBJ1-1; no clear D gene. Germline CDR1 reads SEHNR; CDR2 reads FQNEAQ (reference sequence). The CDR3 runs 14 residues. V was cut by 1 base and J by 2 bases, with 8 bases left in between. As DNA, the CDR3 is TGTGCCAGCAGCTTAGTGTTCGTAAACACTGAAGCTTTCTTT. The encoded protein is CASSLVFVNTEAFF. Based on the CDR3 plus reference TRBV7-9 and TRBJ1-1, the full variable domain is DTGVSQNPRHKITKRGQNVTFRCDPISEHNRLYWYRQTLGQGPEFLTYFQNEAQLEKSRLLSDRFSAERPKGSFSTLEIQRTEQGDSAMYLCASSLVFVNTEAFFGQGTRLTVV.

V and J are TRBV24-1 and TRBJ2-3; 11 nucleotides align to TRBD2. After removal of 10 bases from V and 4 bases from J, the junction contained 3 bases not matched to a gene. CDR3 length: 13 residues. The germline gives CDR1 KGHDR, CDR2 SFDVKD. CDR3 bases: TGTGCCACTACGACTAGCGGGGCAGATACGCAGTATTTT. The encoded protein is CATTTSGADTQYF.

V usage is TRBV29-1 and J usage is TRBJ2-1, with 15 bases fitting TRBD2. This CDR3 is 21 amino acids long. Germline CDR1 reads SQVTM; CDR2 reads ANQGSEA. V lost 3 bases, J lost 7 bases, and 22 bases stayed unmatched. In DNA form, the CDR3 reads TGCAGCGTTGATGGAAGGGATGGACTAGCGGGGGGGCCGTGGTCGGTAAATGAGCAGTTCTTC. Protein product: CSVDGRDGLAGGPWSVNEQFF.

The chain carries TRBV9 and TRBJ2-1, with a weak D call TRBD2 (5 bases). This CDR3 has 19 amino acids. Germline CDR1 is SGDLS and CDR2 is YYNGEE. Trimming removed 3 bases at V and 0 bases at J, with 22 bases between. The CDR3 here is CASSAHPLEDGSSYNEQFF. In nucleotides, the CDR3 is TGTGCCAGCAGCGCCCACCCTTTGGAGGACGGAAGCTCCTACAATGAGCAGTTCTTC.

This sequence joins TRBV2 and TRBJ1-1; D might be TRBD1 (5 bases). The germline gives CDR1 SNHLY, CDR2 FYNNEI. Deletions cut 1 base from V and 4 bases from J, with 10 bases between. The CDR3 covers 14 residues. The CDR3 here is CASSEGRGVTEAFF. The CDR3 coding sequence is TGTGCCAGCAGTGAAGGTAGGGGTGTCACTGAAGCTTTCTTT. Full variable domain (missing parts from reference TRBV2 and TRBJ1-1): EPEVTQTPSHQVTQMGQEVILRCVPISNHLYFYWYRQILGQKVEFLVSFYNNEISEKSEIFDDQFSVERPDGSNFTLKIRSTKLEDSAMYFCASSEGRGVTEAFFGQGTRLTVV.

As DNA, the CDR3 is TGTGCCATCAGTGAGGGACAGGGGGCAGATCAGCCCCAGCATTTT. Translating gives CAISEGQGADQPQHF. The gene calls are TRBV10-3 and TRBJ1-5; 11 bases are shared with TRBD1. The CDR3 length is 15 residues. V lost 2 bases, J lost 5 bases, and 2 bases stayed unmatched. Germline loops: CDR1 ENHRY, CDR2 SYGVKD.

Only one count was recorded for this clone. The chain couples TRBV2 to TRBJ1-2; 7 bases map to TRBD1. The CDR3 loop spans 15 amino acids. J was trimmed by 4 bases and V by 7 bases; bases with no gene match: 12. The germline CDR1 and CDR2 sequences are SNHLY and FYNNEI. The CDR3 sequence: CASTKDRATGYGYTF. CDR3 sequence (DNA): TGTGCCAGCACTAAAGACAGGGCCACGGGCTATGGCTACACCTTC.

The chain couples TRBV5-5 to TRBJ2-2; the match to TRBD1 covers 7 bases. The ends lost 2 bases at V and 5 bases at J; junction bases unmatched: 9. CDR1 and CDR2 (germline): SGHKS, YYEKEE (reference sequence). The CDR3 contains 16 residues. The CDR3 DNA sequence: TGTGCCAGCAGCTTTTACCCAGGGGGATCAACCGGGGAGCTGTTTTTT. Its protein is CASSFYPGGSTGELFF.

Many counts were recorded for this clone. The V gene is TRBV28, the J gene TRBJ1-2; 10 bases are shared with TRBD1. Germline lookup yields CDR1 MDHEN and CDR2 SYDVKM. CDR3 size: 16 residues. V shed 1 base and J 5 bases; nucleotides not matched to a gene: 7. CDR3 region: CASSLFALGQGYGYTF. In DNA form, the CDR3 reads TGTGCCAGCAGTTTATTTGCCTTGGGACAGGGGTATGGCTACACCTTC.

The chain uses TRBV6-6 and TRBJ1-2; D unclear. V lost 2 bases, J lost 7 bases, and 14 bases lay in between. Germline V gene sequence: CDR1 MNHNY, CDR2 SVGAGI (reference sequence). The CDR3 consists of 14 residues. CDR3 region: CASSYDTLIGGYTF. Here the CDR3 DNA reads TGTGCCAGCAGTTACGACACCTTAATTGGTGGCTACACCTTC.

This clone was counted many times. V and J are TRBV20-1 and TRBJ1-1; TRBD1 agrees at 8 bases. This CDR3 contains 14 residues. Germline loops: CDR1 DFQATT, CDR2 SNEGSKA (reference sequence). With 3 bases clipped from V and 3 bases from J, the junction kept 6 bases outside the gene matches. This chain's CDR3 is CSASGTGGDTEAFF. CDR3 sequence (DNA): TGCAGTGCTAGTGGCACAGGGGGGGACACTGAAGCTTTCTTT.

This clone was counted a single time. The rearrangement joins TRBV3-1 (or the pseudogene TRBV3-2) to TRBJ1-2; D unresolved. V lost 4 bases to trimming and J lost 7 bases, with 13 bases between them. The CDR3 runs to 13 residues. Germline lookup yields CDR1 LGHDT and CDR2 YNNKEL (reference sequence). CDR3: CASSPEGISGYTF. DNA for the CDR3: TGTGCCAGCAGCCCCGAGGGAATAAGTGGCTACACCTTC.

This rearrangement joins TRBV6-5 to TRBJ1-6, with D uncertain. The germline V gene has CDR1 MNHEY and CDR2 SVGAGI. This CDR3 comprises 13 residues. V was clipped by 7 bases and J by 7 bases, with 11 bases between them. DNA for the CDR3: TGTGCCAGCACCACAGTGGCCAATTCACCCCTCCACTTT. It specifies CASTTVANSPLHF.

As DNA, the CDR3 is TGTGCCAGCAAACTTTCAGGGGGCTTGTCTCCTGAAGCTTTCTTT. This gives the protein CASKLSGGLSPEAFF. The rearrangement uses TRBV27 and TRBJ1-1, with 8 bases fitting TRBD1. Trimming cost V 7 bases and J 6 bases; bases outside gene matches: 13. The CDR3 extends over 15 amino acids. Germline V gene lookup returns CDR1 MNHEY and CDR2 SMNVEV (reference sequence).

The genes are TRBV5-5 and TRBJ1-5, with 9 bases fitting TRBD1. In germline, CDR1 is SGHKS, CDR2 YYEKEE (reference sequence). The J segment lost 1 base and the V segment lost 5 bases, leaving 4 bases of the junction unmatched. This CDR3 spans 15 amino acids. The CDR3 region is CASSPDRGSNQPQHF. DNA for the CDR3: TGTGCCAGCAGTCCGGACAGGGGAAGCAATCAGCCCCAGCATTTT.

The V gene is TRBV10-3, the J gene TRBJ2-7; the match to TRBD2 covers 9 bases. The CDR3 consists of 16 residues. Trimming removed 0 bases from V and 1 base from J; junction bases left unmatched: 4. Germline assignment: CDR1 ENHRY and CDR2 SYGVKD. This chain's CDR3 is CAISESFSGGSYEQYF. The CDR3 nucleotides read TGTGCCATCAGTGAGTCCTTTAGCGGGGGATCCTACGAGCAGTACTTC.

V usage is TRBV5-1 and J usage is TRBJ2-3; no clear D gene. The CDR3 has 14 residues. CDR1 is SGHRS and CDR2 is YFSETQ in the germline V gene. Trimming cost V 2 bases and J 6 bases, with 13 bases left between them. CDR3 nucleotides: TGCGCCAGCAGCTTCAAACTTTCCGCGGATACGCAGTATTTT. Amino acid sequence: CASSFKLSADTQYF.

The chain has TRBV7-3 and TRBJ2-3, with 14 bases matching TRBD2. V dropped 3 bases and J dropped 7; count of bases not matched to a gene: 18. CDR1 SGHTA and CDR2 FQGTGA come from the germline V gene. The CDR3 has 20 amino acids. This CDR3 reads CASSFPTQTSGGAGENTQYF. CDR3 bases: TGTGCCAGCAGCTTCCCTACCCAGACTAGCGGGGGGGCCGGAGAGAATACGCAGTATTTT.

This rearrangement joins TRBV7-2 to TRBJ2-1; tentative D call: TRBD1 (6 bases). Germline values: CDR1 SGHTA, CDR2 FQGNSA. The CDR3 totals 13 residues. V lost 3 bases to trimming and J lost 7 bases, with 10 bases between them. The CDR3 reads CASSLDRGNEQFF. CDR3 sequence (DNA): TGTGCCAGCAGCTTGGATAGGGGGAATGAGCAGTTCTTC.

The V and J genes are TRBV9 and TRBJ1-1; 11 bases agree with TRBD1. Germline trimming cut 4 bases from V and 1 base from J; bases unmatched to any gene: 3. CDR1 and CDR2 (germline): SGDLS, YYNGEE. This CDR3 contains 15 residues. The CDR3 DNA sequence: TGTGCCAGCAGCCCAGGACAGGGGGCGAACACTGAAGCTTTCTTT. Residues: CASSPGQGANTEAFF.

The V gene is TRBV14, the J gene TRBJ2-7; a possible D gene is TRBD2 (5 bases). Germline CDR1 and CDR2: SGHDN and FVKESK. V lost 1 base and J 4 bases, leaving 11 bases between the germline ends. This CDR3 is built from 14 residues. CDR3 loop: CASSQGGITYEQYF. CDR3 DNA: TGTGCCAGCAGCCAAGGAGGGATTACGTACGAGCAGTACTTC.

This sequence joins TRBV6-6 and TRBJ2-1, with 8 nucleotides matching TRBD1. V was clipped by 5 bases and J by 7 bases; unmatched bases: 10. Germline CDR1 and CDR2: MNHNY and SVGAGI (reference sequence). The CDR3 length is 15 residues. The CDR3 here is CASSTPARGRNEQFF. For the CDR3, the DNA is TGTGCCAGCAGTACCCCGGCCAGGGGGCGAAATGAGCAGTTCTTC.

Written as DNA, the CDR3 is TGTGCCAGCAGCTTTTGGACAGGGGGGACAGATACGCAGTATTTT. It yields the protein CASSFWTGGTDTQYF. This rearrangement joins TRBV7-9 to TRBJ2-3, with 10 bases identical to TRBD1. The CDR3 runs 15 residues. Germline CDR1 SEHNR, CDR2 FQNEAQ (reference sequence). The V gene end was trimmed by 3 bases and the J gene end by 3 bases; junction bases not matched to a gene: 3.

The gene calls are TRBV2 and TRBJ2-2; D is uncertain. Germline CDR1 SNHLY, CDR2 FYNNEI. Trimming took off 6 bases at V and 4 bases at J, with 6 bases between the two ends. CDR3 length: 12 amino acids. CDR3 loop: CASRRFTGELFF. The CDR3 DNA follows: TGTGCCAGCAGACGGTTCACCGGGGAGCTGTTTTTT.

J is TRBJ1-1 and V is TRBV18; unclear D gene. Germline CDR1 KGHSH, CDR2 LQKENI. The CDR3 loop spans 13 amino acids. The V and J ends lost 6 bases and 3 bases respectively, with 11 bases between them. DNA for the CDR3: TGTGCCAGCTCCCCCCGAGTAGACACTGAAGCTTTCTTT. This sequence encodes CASSPRVDTEAFF.

The chain joins TRBV7-2 to TRBJ2-5, with TRBD1 identical over 7 bases. This CDR3 region has 15 residues. V lost 5 bases to trimming and J lost 4 bases; unmatched junction nucleotides: 10. Germline V lookup: CDR1 SGHTA, CDR2 FQGNSA. The CDR3, as DNA: TGTGCCAGCAGCCGGACGACAGGGTTAGGAGAGACCCAGTACTTC. Translation gives CASSRTTGLGETQYF.

This rearrangement joins TRBV18 to TRBJ2-2; 12 nucleotides line up with TRBD1. This CDR3 is 17 amino acids long. Germline CDR1 is KGHSH and CDR2 is LQKENI. The junction had 6 bases not matched to a gene; V was cut back by 3 bases and J by 4 bases. The CDR3, as DNA: TGTGCCAGCTCACCCCGGGGGACAGGGGGCTCCACCGGGGAGCTGTTTTTT. The encoded protein is CASSPRGTGGSTGELFF. Full variable domain (missing parts from reference TRBV18 and TRBJ2-2): NAGVMQNPRHLVRRRGQEARLRCSPMKGHSHVYWYRQLPEEGLKFMVYLQKENIIDESGMPKERFSAEFPKEGPSILRIQQVVRGDSAAYFCASSPRGTGGSTGELFFGEGSRLTVL.

A single count supports this clone. This rearrangement joins TRBV5-4 to TRBJ2-7, with 9 nucleotides matching TRBD1. The V gene end was trimmed by 4 bases and the J gene end by 7 bases; junction bases not matched to a gene: 9. The CDR3 contains 14 residues. Germline assignment: CDR1 SGHNT and CDR2 YYREEE (reference sequence). The CDR3 DNA sequence: TGTGCCAGCAGCCTGGAGGACAGGGGCGGAGAGCAGTACTTC. It specifies CASSLEDRGGEQYF.

The chain combines TRBV2 with TRBJ1-2; 8 bases fit TRBD1. The CDR3 is 14 amino acids. The germline gives CDR1 SNHLY, CDR2 FYNNEI. V trimming: 6 bases; J trimming: 5 bases; junction bases outside the gene matches: 8. The CDR3: CASRDDRGGYGYTF. As DNA, the CDR3 is TGTGCCAGCAGGGATGACAGGGGTGGGTATGGCTACACCTTC.